This T cell receptor (beta chain) is drawn from a study of OX40 agonist ivuxolimab in advanced cancers. CDR1 SGHNT and CDR2 YYREEE come from the germline V gene (reference sequence). The CDR3 is made up of 14 amino acids. V lost 3 bases, J lost 8 bases, and 4 bases stayed unmatched. Measured with immunoSEQ multiplex PCR; TCRdb has only the in-frame clones, and not every one. The sample has tens of thousands of clones; over 75% are singletons. The TCR was taken from an adult with an advanced solid tumor such as melanoma, head and neck, liver or kidney cancer. The source was CD4+ or CD8+ T cells sorted from blood, collected in a trial of the OX40 agonist ivuxolimab. This chain connects TRBV5-4 to TRBJ1-6; TRBD1 matches 8 bases. CDR3 residues: CASSSDRGDSPLHF. The CDR3 nucleotides read TGTGCCAGCAGCTCAGACAGGGGTGATTCACCCCTCCACTTT.